The clone carrying this T cell receptor beta chain has a count of ten or more. The data are from a study of T-cell reconstitution after alpha-beta-depleted transplantation in children. The CDR3 extends over 13 amino acids. V lost 7 bases, J lost 0 bases, and 9 bases lay in between. Per germline, CDR1 LGHDT and CDR2 YNNKEL (reference sequence). TCRbeta library construction was performed incorporating unique molecular identifiers. Each CDR3 protein is one row after TCRdb ran MiXCR on the PCR reads. The sample lists approximately 350,000 distinct CDR3 sequences; about an eighth were seen once. This material consisted of PBMCs, taken from the stem cell graft. The genes are TRBV3-1 and TRBJ2-5; D is perhaps TRBD1 (5 bases). The sequence was collected from a human donor who donated a stem cell graft to a child with Fanconi anemia. The CDR3 nucleotides read TGTGCCAGCACCCAGGGAAACCAAGAGACCCAGTACTTC. Translation gives CASTQGNQETQYF.